The clone carrying this TCR beta chain was recorded a few times. The data were obtained in a study of blood T cells in healthy people across ages. The authors ran a second PCR of about 6 to 11 cycles using a sample-barcoded 5' primer and a J-beta primer mix. Each cDNA was tagged by a template-switch adaptor containing 12 random nucleotides. A single record per CDR3 protein comes from TCRdb applying MiXCR to the 5' RACE reads. Seen here are around 620,000 distinct CDR3 sequences, 25% to 30% observed once, and the top ten hold about 18%. Each of the donors had around 9 milliliters of peripheral blood drawn into EDTA-treated Vacutainer tubes. A minimum of 6 micrograms of total RNA was extracted per sample. The CDR3 covers 10 residues. Germline values: CDR1 SQVTM, CDR2 ANQGSEA.

The specimen was blood. J is TRBJ2-5 and V is TRBV29-1; no reliable D call. The DNA end is more similar to TRBJ2-1, so the J call may be wrong. This clonotype was sampled from a woman aged 65 to 85 in good health. The CDR3 DNA sequence: TGCAGCGTTGGCGGTAGTGAGCAGTTCTTC. This encodes CSVGGSEQFF.